This is a list of T cell receptor beta chains from one sample in a study of metastatic and nonmetastatic thyroid tumors. MiXCR was used by TCRdb to re-call the PCR reads. This sample has about 14,000 clones, with 23% found just once. Sequencing was performed on blood. These receptors were taken from a female donor with papillary thyroid cancer or a benign thyroid nodule (not recorded which). Some clones in this sample may be carry-over from other donors' samples. Each CDR3 is given with its conserved first and last residue. The D gene is left open where the match is weak. Rows may omit the clone size; those that give it use once, few, many or a size class.

cdr3_aa	cdr3_nt	j_call	clone_size	v_call	d_call
CSARDPGTGYGYTF	TGCAGTGCTAGAGACCCCGGGACAGGGTATGGCTACACCTTC	TRBJ1-2	-	TRBV20-1	TRBD1
CASGLGRTEQPQHF	TGTGCTAGTGGTTTGGGGAGAACCGAACAGCCCCAGCATTTT	TRBJ1-5	-	TRBV12-5	-
CASSGNTVNTEAFF	TGCGCCAGCAGCGGTAATACGGTGAACACTGAAGCTTTCTTT	TRBJ1-1	many	TRBV5-1	-
CASSFTGLARDEQFF	TGTGCCAGCAGTTTTACGGGACTGGCACGTGATGAGCAGTTCTTC	TRBJ2-1	medium-sized	TRBV27	-
CASRGTGRLHTEAFF	TGTGCCAGCAGAGGAACAGGGAGGTTACACACTGAAGCTTTCTTT	TRBJ1-1	medium-sized	TRBV6-1	-
CATPRVYSGANVLTF	TGTGCCACCCCAAGGGTGTACTCTGGGGCCAACGTCCTGACTTTC	TRBJ2-6	few	TRBV24-1	-
CSASISPGLAGGSSYNEQFF	TGCAGTGCTTCGATATCTCCGGGACTAGCGGGGGGGAGCTCCTACAATGAGCAGTTCTTC	TRBJ2-1	many	TRBV20-1	TRBD2
CASREEGRMFTDGYTF	TGCGCCAGCAGGGAAGAGGGACGGATGTTTACGGATGGCTACACCTTC	TRBJ1-2	-	TRBV5-1	-
CTSSLEVAGCSQETQYF	TGTACCAGCAGCTTGGAGGTAGCGGGGTGCTCCCAAGAGACCCAGTACTTC	TRBJ2-5	few	TRBV5-5	TRBD2
CASSPVREDTEAFF	TGTGCCAGCAGCCCGGTGAGGGAGGACACTGAAGCTTTCTTT	TRBJ1-1	many	TRBV7-9	-
CASTTRSYEQYF	TGTGCCAGCACCACCAGGTCCTACGAGCAGTACTTC	TRBJ2-7	medium-sized	TRBV28	-
CASSPRLAGTGELFF	TGTGCCAGCAGCCCTCGACTAGCGGGAACCGGGGAGCTGTTTTTT	TRBJ2-2	many	TRBV7-9	TRBD2
CAWGGFSDTQYF	TGTGCCTGGGGGGGGTTTTCAGATACGCAGTATTTT	TRBJ2-3	many	TRBV30	-
CASSWTVYSTDTQYF	TGTGCCAGCAGTTGGACAGTTTATAGCACAGATACGCAGTATTTT	TRBJ2-3	medium-sized	TRBV27	-
CASSSYTDGYTF	TGCGCCAGCAGCTCGTACACTGATGGCTACACCTTC	TRBJ1-2	-	TRBV5-1	-
CASSQGQGSEKLFF	TGCGCCAGCAGCCAAGGACAGGGTAGTGAAAAACTGTTTTTT	TRBJ1-4	-	TRBV4-1	TRBD1
CASRRGGNQPQHF	TGTGCCAGCAGGAGGGGTGGCAATCAGCCCCAGCATTTT	TRBJ1-5	medium-sized	TRBV6-1	-
CASSDWPPYGYTF	TGTGCCAGCAGTGATTGGCCGCCTTATGGCTACACCTTC	TRBJ1-2	-	TRBV6-1	-
CASSSSFGTQYF	TGTGCCAGCAGCTCATCTTTCGGGACCCAGTACTTC	TRBJ2-5	many	TRBV3-1	-
CASSSLGMNTEAFF	TGCGCCAGCAGCTCGCTCGGGATGAACACTGAAGCTTTCTTT	TRBJ1-1	many	TRBV5-1	-
CASSQDPGLGAKNIQYF	TGCGCCAGCAGCCAAGACCCCGGCCTCGGAGCCAAAAACATTCAGTACTTC	TRBJ2-4	many	TRBV4-1	-
CASSRHAPGLAGMVYEQYF	TGTGCCAGCAGCCGACACGCCCCGGGACTAGCGGGAATGGTCTACGAGCAGTACTTC	TRBJ2-7	few	TRBV3-1	TRBD2
CASSEFAGVSTGELFF	TGTGCCAGCAGTGAATTTGCGGGAGTTTCGACCGGGGAGCTGTTTTTT	TRBJ2-2	many	TRBV4-2	TRBD2
CATSDDIPGHGFGEQFF	TGTGCCACCAGTGATGATATACCGGGACATGGCTTCGGTGAGCAGTTCTTC	TRBJ2-1	-	TRBV24-1	-
CASFEGYGTSGRADTQYF	TGTGCCAGCTTCGAAGGGTATGGGACTAGCGGGAGGGCAGATACGCAGTATTTT	TRBJ2-3	many	TRBV2	TRBD2
CASSEASGSYNEQFF	TGTGCCAGCAGTGAAGCTAGCGGGAGCTACAATGAGCAGTTCTTC	TRBJ2-1	medium-sized	TRBV6-1	TRBD2
CASSQGSGDEQYF	TGTGCCAGCAGCCAAGGTAGCGGAGACGAGCAGTACTTC	TRBJ2-7	many	TRBV3-1	-
CASSELGQGNNEQFF	TGTGCCAGTAGTGAATTGGGACAGGGTAACAATGAGCAGTTCTTC	TRBJ2-1	many	TRBV19	TRBD1
CSAQVRFASVGTGELFF	TGCAGTGCTCAGGTCCGGTTTGCTAGCGTGGGCACCGGGGAGCTGTTTTTT	TRBJ2-2	-	TRBV20-1	-
CVSSPLAVTDTQYF	TGTGTCAGCAGTCCATTAGCGGTCACAGATACGCAGTATTTT	TRBJ2-3	-	TRBV28	-
CASSTQTGTGQPQHF	TGTGCCAGCAGCACCCAGACAGGGACGGGGCAGCCCCAGCATTTT	TRBJ1-5	medium-sized	TRBV6-1	TRBD1
CAWSVGQADSPLHF	TGTGCCTGGAGTGTAGGGCAGGCCGATTCACCCCTCCACTTT	TRBJ1-6	many	TRBV30	-